This T cell receptor beta chain came from a study of blood T cells in healthy people across ages. Whole-study findings and limits: The recorded TCR beta diversity per million T cells decreased in a roughly linear manner with age. Comparison with aged donors showed that long-lived donors had more naive CD4+ cells and higher diversity.

CDR1 is SGHAT, CDR2 FQNNGV, per germline. Trimming removed 4 bases from V and 6 bases from J, with 11 bases in between. This CDR3 contains 13 residues. Primed by a sample-barcoded 5' primer and a J-beta primer mix, a second PCR proceeded for 7 to 11 cycles. TCRdb itself ran the 5' RACE reads through MiXCR, one entry per CDR3 protein. The repertoire consists of over 600,000 distinct CDR3 sequences, with less than 45% occurring once and the leading ten covering 25% to 30%. Staff drew around 10 milliliters of peripheral blood from each donor. In each sample, at least 6 million PBMCs were isolated. A word on this clonotype: The antigen is not known.

The V call is TRBV11-2, the J call TRBJ2-3; D is undetermined. The sequenced material came from blood. The receptor comes from a man older than 75 in good health. In DNA form, the CDR3 reads TGTGCCAGCAGCTCCTCCCCACCCGATACGCAGTATTTT. Residues: CASSSSPPDTQYF.